These 24 T cell receptor beta chains share one sample of origin, sequenced in a study of shared clonotypes between healthy human individuals. Terminally differentiated effector memory CD45RA+ cells were left out of the naive CD8 fraction, which was CD45RO-negative and positively selected for CCR7. Assay used: immunoSEQ multiplex PCR; TCRdb lists only in-frame clones, some missing. This sample carries approximately 840,000 clones, 90% to 98% of them seen once, and the ten largest clones take approximately 0.2%. Sequenced input: naive CD8+ T cells sorted from blood. Receptors were obtained from a man aged 25-45 years in good health.

The chain combines TRBV28 with TRBJ1-5; the D is unclear. The CDR3 covers 15 residues. V was clipped by 7 bases and J by 2 bases, with 15 bases between them. Germline-derived CDR1 and CDR2 are MDHEN and SYDVKM. DNA for the CDR3: TGTGCCAGCACCTCACTGCGGGTGGGCAATCAGCCCCAGCATTTT. It is translated as CASTSLRVGNQPQHF.

The genes are TRBV11-3 and TRBJ2-1; D is ambiguous. V lost 5 bases and J lost 8, with 16 bases in between. The CDR3 has 14 amino acids. Germline lookup yields CDR1 SGHNT and CDR2 YENEEA. CDR3 residues: CASSPADRLYEQFF. CDR3 bases: TGTGCCAGCAGCCCGGCGGACCGCTTGTATGAGCAGTTCTTC.

This clone has only one observation. The chain employs TRBV6-1 and TRBJ2-5, with a possible D match to TRBD2 (5 bases). CDR1 and CDR2 (germline): MNHNS, SASEGT. This CDR3 is built from 16 residues. Deletions cut 2 bases from V and 5 bases from J, with 18 bases between. The CDR3 loop reads CASSESTGMKRETQYF. CDR3 DNA: TGTGCCAGCAGTGAATCAACCGGGATGAAACGGGAGACCCAGTACTTC.

The rearrangement joins TRBV19 to TRBJ2-5, with TRBD1 matching 7 bases. The CDR3 spans 15 residues. Germline V CDR1 and CDR2: LNHDA, SQIVND (reference sequence). The J segment lost 1 base and the V segment lost 5 bases, leaving 7 bases of the junction unmatched. The DNA for the CDR3 is TGTGCCAGTAGTCAGCTGGGACAGCCCCAAGAGACCCAGTACTTC. Amino acids: CASSQLGQPQETQYF.

The chain uses TRBV27 and TRBJ1-1; 9 bases fit TRBD1. The V segment lost 3 bases and the J segment 3 bases; nucleotides outside the gene matches: 8. Germline lookup yields CDR1 MNHEY and CDR2 SMNVEV (reference sequence). This CDR3 has 16 amino acids. CDR3 nucleotide sequence: TGTGCCAGCAGTTTCAGGGACAGGGCCAAGGACACTGAAGCTTTCTTT. This encodes CASSFRDRAKDTEAFF.

The CDR3 nucleotides are TGTGCCAGCATCCAGGGGGGGAGTCTCTACGAGCAGTACTTC. Its translation: CASIQGGSLYEQYF. The V call is TRBV11-2, the J call TRBJ2-7; TRBD1 or TRBD2 may be the D gene (7 bases each). The CDR3 contains 14 residues. V was pared by 7 bases and J by 3 bases, with 16 bases between. The germline V gene has CDR1 SGHAT and CDR2 FQNNGV.

This chain uses TRBV13 with TRBJ1-2; 12 bases agree with TRBD1. The CDR3 has 16 residues. Germline lookup yields CDR1 PRHDT and CDR2 FYEKMQ (reference sequence). The ends lost 3 bases at V and 8 bases at J; junction bases unmatched: 10. CDR3 DNA: TGTGCCAGCAGCTTGGGACAGGGGGCGTCTTTGCGAGGCTACACCTTC. Translation gives CASSLGQGASLRGYTF. The full variable domain, in which reference TRBV13 and TRBJ1-2 provide the parts outside the CDR3, is AAGVIQSPRHLIKEKRETATLKCYPIPRHDTVYWYQQGPGQDPQFLISFYEKMQSDKGSIPDRFSAQQFSDYHSELNMSSLELGDSALYFCASSLGQGASLRGYTFGSGTRLTVV.

The chain uses TRBV30 and TRBJ2-7; 8 bases match TRBD1. The germline gives CDR1 GTSNPN, CDR2 SVGIG (reference sequence). V was pared by 1 base and J by 0 bases, with 2 bases of the junction left unmatched. The CDR3 spans 14 residues. In nucleotides, the CDR3 is TGTGCCTGGAGTGAGACAGGGGTCTCCTACGAGCAGTACTTC. This translates into CAWSETGVSYEQYF.

The CDR3 DNA reads as TGTGCCAGCAGCTCCCTAGCCGTCGAGCAGTACTTC. Protein: CASSSLAVEQYF. The chain combines TRBV11-2 with TRBJ2-7; D may be TRBD2 (5 bases). V lost 4 bases, J lost 6 bases, and 10 bases lay in between. Germline values: CDR1 SGHAT, CDR2 FQNNGV. This CDR3 has 12 amino acids.

The gene calls are TRBV7-2 and TRBJ2-1; 7 bases agree with TRBD1. The CDR3 runs to 15 residues. CDR1 and CDR2 (germline): SGHTA, FQGNSA. J lost 2 bases, V lost 8 bases, and 9 bases had no gene match. In DNA, the CDR3 is TGTGCCAGCGTCGACAGGGCAGCTCCCTACAATGAGCAGTTCTTC. Translated: CASVDRAAPYNEQFF.

The genes are TRBV9 and TRBJ2-5; 12 positions match TRBD1. Germline trimming cut 3 bases from V and 4 bases from J; bases unmatched to any gene: 4. Per the germline V gene, CDR1 is SGDLS and CDR2 is YYNGEE. The CDR3 consists of 15 residues. The CDR3 loop is CASSAGQGAGETQYF. The CDR3 DNA reads as TGTGCCAGCAGCGCGGGACAGGGGGCAGGAGAGACCCAGTACTTC.

This chain links TRBV7-9 with TRBJ2-6, with D perhaps TRBD1 (6 bases). V lost 2 bases to trimming and J lost 0 bases, with 17 bases between them. The CDR3 covers 19 residues. Germline-derived CDR1 and CDR2 are SEHNR and FQNEAQ (reference sequence). CDR3 sequence: CASSLRLTEGGSGANVLTF. DNA of the CDR3: TGTGCCAGCAGCTTAAGGCTGACAGAAGGGGGCTCTGGGGCCAACGTCCTGACTTTC.

The chain couples TRBV27 to TRBJ2-1, with D possibly being TRBD2 (6 bases). The germline CDR1 and CDR2 sequences are MNHEY and SMNVEV (reference sequence). V gave up 5 bases and J gave up 8 bases, with 10 bases separating them. The CDR3 sequence is 12 residues long. CDR3 sequence reads: CASSRWGDEQFF. CDR3 coding DNA: TGTGCCAGCAGTCGATGGGGGGATGAGCAGTTCTTC.

This sequence joins TRBV11-2 and TRBJ1-1, with TRBD1 as a possible D gene (6 bases). CDR3 length: 14 residues. The V and J ends lost 5 bases and 1 base respectively, with 11 bases between them. Per the germline V gene, CDR1 is SGHAT and CDR2 is FQNNGV. CDR3 nucleotides: TGTGCCAGCAGCATGGACAGCCGGAACACTGAAGCTTTCTTT. Translating gives CASSMDSRNTEAFF.

The gene calls are TRBV2 and TRBJ2-7, with D perhaps assigned TRBD1 or TRBD2 (5 bases each). Looked up from germline, CDR1 is SNHLY and CDR2 is FYNNEI. The CDR3 has 11 residues. CDR3 bases: TGTGCTAAGGGGAGCTCCTACGAGCAGTACTTC. It yields the protein CAKGSSYEQYF.

J is TRBJ2-7 and V is TRBV6-5, with D perhaps matching TRBD1 (5 bases). Trimming stripped 5 bases from V and 2 bases from J, with 13 bases between. This CDR3 spans 14 amino acids. Germline CDR1 and CDR2: MNHEY and SVGAGI. This CDR3 reads CASSDSPYPYEQYF. CDR3 coding DNA: TGTGCCAGCAGTGACAGCCCCTACCCCTACGAGCAGTACTTC.

V is TRBV19 and J is TRBJ2-7, with TRBD1 identical over 7 bases. CDR3 size: 18 residues. Per germline, CDR1 LNHDA and CDR2 SQIVND (reference sequence). With 6 bases clipped from V and 1 base from J, the junction kept 18 bases outside the gene matches. CDR3 region: CASSHFLSGTASSYEQYF. Here the CDR3 DNA reads TGTGCCAGTAGCCATTTCCTCTCCGGGACAGCGAGTTCCTACGAGCAGTACTTC.

J is TRBJ2-1 and V is TRBV20-1, with 11 bases fitting TRBD2. This CDR3 has 11 residues. The V and J ends lost 7 bases and 12 bases, in that order; junction bases with no gene match: 5. Germline values: CDR1 DFQATT, CDR2 SNEGSKA (reference sequence). CDR3 bases: TGCAGTGGACTAGCGGGAAATCGGCAGTTCTTC. As protein: CSGLAGNRQFF.

The rearrangement links TRBV9 to TRBJ2-7, with 9 bases fitting TRBD1. In germline, CDR1 is SGDLS, CDR2 YYNGEE. The CDR3 extends over 15 amino acids. Losses at the gene ends were 3 bases for V and 5 bases for J; bases not matched to a gene: 9. CDR3 coding DNA: TGTGCCAGCAGCGGGGGCGGGGACAGGGTCCACGAGCAGTACTTC. Its protein is CASSGGGDRVHEQYF.

The chain links TRBV27 to TRBJ2-3; D unclear. The germline gives CDR1 MNHEY, CDR2 SMNVEV (reference sequence). The CDR3 is 16 amino acids. V was pared by 6 bases and J by 2 bases, with 18 bases between. The CDR3 nucleotides read TGTGCCAGCAGAGCCCTCCCCGCTCCGTCCACAGATACGCAGTATTTT. It translates to CASRALPAPSTDTQYF.

This clone was seen just once. V and J are TRBV6-1 and TRBJ2-7, with no clear D. The CDR3 is 15 residues long. Germline loops: CDR1 MNHNS, CDR2 SASEGT. V was pared by 6 bases and J by 2 bases, with 17 bases between. CDR3 in DNA: TGTGCCAGCAGCCCCGTGCGTATAGGAGCCTACGAGCAGTACTTC. This encodes CASSPVRIGAYEQYF.

The chain is built from TRBV5-1 and TRBJ2-3; D possibly uses TRBD1 or TRBD2 (5 bases each). Germline assignment: CDR1 SGHRS and CDR2 YFSETQ. The CDR3 spans 14 residues. Trimming shortened V by 3 bases and J by 2 bases, and 10 bases separated the two germline ends. The CDR3 DNA reads TGCGCCAGCAGCTGGGACGGCTTCACAGATACGCAGTATTTT. This encodes CASSWDGFTDTQYF.

The genes are TRBV4-2 and TRBJ1-5; 8 bases map to TRBD1. CDR3 size: 15 residues. Germline CDR1 and CDR2: LGHNA and YNFKEQ. Losses at the gene ends were 2 bases for V and 8 bases for J; bases not matched to a gene: 8. CDR3 nucleotides: TGTGCCAGCAGCCAACCTGGACAGGGCGGTGAGCCCCAGCATTTT. Its protein is CASSQPGQGGEPQHF.

This chain connects TRBV7-9 to TRBJ2-1; perhaps TRBD2 as D (6 bases). This CDR3 region has 15 residues. Germline V gene lookup returns CDR1 SEHNR and CDR2 FQNEAQ (reference sequence). Trimming took off 5 bases at V and 5 bases at J, with 16 bases between the two ends. The DNA of the CDR3 is TGTGCCAGCAGCCCCGACTACGGACTAAACAATGAGCAGTTCTTC. It is translated as CASSPDYGLNNEQFF.